This T cell receptor beta chain was obtained from a study of T cell responses to AZD1222 COVID-19 vaccine. Study findings and constraints: In a largely white British group with more females than males, clonal diversity was possibly underestimated.

J lost 5 bases, V lost 3 bases, and 5 bases had no gene match. The germline V gene has CDR1 KGHSH and CDR2 LQKENI. This CDR3 region has 14 residues. The repertoire was sequenced with immunoSEQ multiplex PCR; TCRdb's copy has only in-frame clones and lacks some. The sample lists some 55,000 clones, about 90% occurring once. This clone occurred once. Its matching antigen is unknown. The TCR sequence derives from an adult in good health. The input for sequencing was peripheral blood, taken on day 0 of AZD1222 vaccination. The chain links TRBV18 to TRBJ2-7, with 9 bases matching TRBD1. The CDR3 reads CASSPRQGVHEQYF. CDR3 nucleotides: TGTGCCAGCTCACCCCGACAGGGGGTCCACGAGCAGTACTTC.